Listed below are T cell receptor beta chains from one sample, sequenced in a study of T cell repertoires in cytomegalovirus infection. Their target antigens are unknown. TCRdb used MiXCR to reprocess the reads, holding one entry per CDR3 protein. The profile shows about 900,000 distinct CDR3 sequences, roughly 30% of them singletons. This specimen consisted of cultured CD8+ T cells from PBMCs, obtained from culture after CMV antigen stimulation. The receptors were sampled from a human donor in good health (CMV status not recorded). Some clones in this sample may be carry-over from other donors' samples. The CDR3 runs from the conserved cysteine through the conserved F or W. The order of the fields is V gene, D gene, J gene, clone size, CDR3 DNA, CDR3 protein. A D gene is named only where the DNA matches it firmly. Size values are once, few and many counts, or a class for expanded clones, and some rows have none.

V gene: TRBV7-9; D gene: .; J gene: TRBJ1-1; clone size: many; CDR3 DNA: TGTGCCAGCAGCTTCAAACCCTTTTCACGGGACCAGAACACTGAAGCTTTCTTT; CDR3 protein: CASSFKPFSRDQNTEAFF
V gene: TRBV4-1; D gene: .; J gene: TRBJ1-1; clone size: .; CDR3 DNA: TGCGCCAGCAGCCCTGTTAGCCCGAACACTGAAGCTTTCTTT; CDR3 protein: CASSPVSPNTEAFF
V gene: TRBV7-8; D gene: .; J gene: TRBJ1-5; clone size: many; CDR3 DNA: TGTGCCAGCAGCTTGCCACAGGAAGGGTACTTCGGACAGCCCCAGCATTTT; CDR3 protein: CASSLPQEGYFGQPQHF
V gene: TRBV12-3/TRBV12-4; D gene: .; J gene: TRBJ1-2; clone size: many; CDR3 DNA: TGTGCCAGCAGCCCCGGGAGGCCGAGGATCTATGGCTACACCTTC; CDR3 protein: CASSPGRPRIYGYTF
V gene: TRBV7-9; D gene: .; J gene: TRBJ1-1; clone size: few; CDR3 DNA: TGTGCCAGCAGCCCCGCCCGGGAAGCTTTCTTT; CDR3 protein: CASSPAREAFF
V gene: TRBV12-3/TRBV12-4; D gene: .; J gene: TRBJ2-7; clone size: few; CDR3 DNA: TGTGCCACCCCTAGGGGCGACGGCTTGGATTTC; CDR3 protein: CATPRGDGLDF
V gene: TRBV9; D gene: .; J gene: TRBJ1-1; clone size: few; CDR3 DNA: TGTGCCAGCAGCGGGACGACAGATAATGAAGCTTTCTTT; CDR3 protein: CASSGTTDNEAFF
V gene: TRBV28; D gene: TRBD1; J gene: TRBJ1-5; clone size: .; CDR3 DNA: TGTGCCAGCAGTCGGACAGGGGAGCGAATTAGGAATCAGCCCCAGCATTTT; CDR3 protein: CASSRTGERIRNQPQHF
V gene: TRBV7-7; D gene: TRBD2; J gene: TRBJ2-7; clone size: few; CDR3 DNA: TGTGCTAGCAGCGTAAGCCTAGGGACTAGCAGAGAACAGTACTTC; CDR3 protein: CASSVSLGTSREQYF
V gene: TRBV6-5; D gene: .; J gene: TRBJ1-4; clone size: .; CDR3 DNA: TGTGCCAGCAGTTCAACTCCCCTCGGTCTCACTAATGAAAAACTGTTTTTT; CDR3 protein: CASSSTPLGLTNEKLFF
V gene: TRBV5-4; D gene: .; J gene: TRBJ2-2; clone size: .; CDR3 DNA: TGTGCCCCCTTCACATCCACCGGGGAGCTGTTTTTT; CDR3 protein: CAPFTSTGELFF
V gene: TRBV5-5; D gene: TRBD1; J gene: TRBJ2-7; clone size: few; CDR3 DNA: TGTGCCAGCAGCTCTTTCCCGGGACAGGACCCTACCTACGAGCAGTACTTC; CDR3 protein: CASSSFPGQDPTYEQYF
V gene: TRBV28; D gene: .; J gene: TRBJ1-5; clone size: .; CDR3 DNA: TGTGCCAGCAGTTTAAGTCGACACTATAGCAATCAGCCCCAGCATTTT; CDR3 protein: CASSLSRHYSNQPQHF
V gene: TRBV29-1; D gene: TRBD1; J gene: TRBJ1-2; clone size: .; CDR3 DNA: TGCAGCGTAATAACATCGCAGGGGGCTTATGGCTACACCTTC; CDR3 protein: CSVITSQGAYGYTF
V gene: TRBV4-1; D gene: .; J gene: TRBJ1-1; clone size: many; CDR3 DNA: TGCGCCAGCAGCCTCCTGAGGGACGGTACAATGAACACTGAAGCTTTCTTT; CDR3 protein: CASSLLRDGTMNTEAFF
V gene: TRBV6-1; D gene: TRBD2; J gene: TRBJ2-5; clone size: .; CDR3 DNA: TGTGCCAGCAGCCTGACTAGCGGGGCGGGGGAGACCCAGTACTTC; CDR3 protein: CASSLTSGAGETQYF
V gene: TRBV7-2; D gene: .; J gene: TRBJ2-5; clone size: many; CDR3 DNA: TGTGCCAGCAGCTCGGAGGTTAAAGGGGAGACCCAGTACTTC; CDR3 protein: CASSSEVKGETQYF
V gene: TRBV7-6; D gene: TRBD1; J gene: TRBJ2-7; clone size: .; CDR3 DNA: TGTGCCAGCAGCCTCTACTGGGACAGGGGGCGATTCGAGCAGTACTTC; CDR3 protein: CASSLYWDRGRFEQYF
V gene: TRBV7-9; D gene: .; J gene: TRBJ2-7; clone size: .; CDR3 DNA: TGTGCCAGCAGCTTAGCGATAGGGCTCCTCTCCTACGAGCAGTACTTC; CDR3 protein: CASSLAIGLLSYEQYF
V gene: TRBV28; D gene: .; J gene: TRBJ2-3; clone size: few; CDR3 DNA: TGTGCCAGCAGTCCGAAACTCCTCACAGATACGCAGTATTTT; CDR3 protein: CASSPKLLTDTQYF
V gene: TRBV20-1; D gene: TRBD2; J gene: TRBJ2-5; clone size: .; CDR3 DNA: TGCAGTGCCTTGGTAGCGGGGGGAGGGAATGAGGTGGAGACCCAGTACTTC; CDR3 protein: CSALVAGGGNEVETQYF
V gene: TRBV28; D gene: TRBD1; J gene: TRBJ1-1; clone size: few; CDR3 DNA: TGTGCCAGCAGGAAACAGGGGGCTGGGGTTGCTGAAGCTTTCTTT; CDR3 protein: CASRKQGAGVAEAFF
V gene: TRBV7-2; D gene: .; J gene: TRBJ2-3; clone size: many; CDR3 DNA: TGTGCCAGCAGTTATACCCCAGGGTACACAGATACGCAGTATTTT; CDR3 protein: CASSYTPGYTDTQYF
V gene: TRBV7-2; D gene: .; J gene: TRBJ1-4; clone size: many; CDR3 DNA: TGTGCCAGCAGCTTAGAAGGGGTAGGAGGTGAAAAACTGTTTTTT; CDR3 protein: CASSLEGVGGEKLFF
V gene: TRBV7-3; D gene: TRBD2; J gene: TRBJ2-1; clone size: .; CDR3 DNA: TGTGCCAGCAGCTTAACGCGGCGGGGGAACTACAATGAGCAGTTCTTC; CDR3 protein: CASSLTRRGNYNEQFF
V gene: TRBV7-9; D gene: TRBD2; J gene: TRBJ2-1; clone size: once; CDR3 DNA: TGTTCCAGCACCCAACGGGGGGGGGCTCGCGATGAGCAGTTCTTC; CDR3 protein: CSSTQRGGARDEQFF
V gene: TRBV2; D gene: .; J gene: TRBJ1-2; clone size: .; CDR3 DNA: TGTGCCAGCAGTTCTCTCCCTCTCCATGGCTACACCTTC; CDR3 protein: CASSSLPLHGYTF
V gene: TRBV27; D gene: .; J gene: TRBJ2-1; clone size: few; CDR3 DNA: TGTGCCAGCAGTCTTATAGGGGGGGCCGGGAATGAGCAGTTCTTC; CDR3 protein: CASSLIGGAGNEQFF